This TCR beta chain emerged from a study of blood T cell repertoires in COVID-19. The method was immunoSEQ multiplex PCR; TCRdb's version includes in-frame clones alone and lacks a portion of them. The sample lists over 250,000 clones, 80% to 95% occurring once. This CDR3 is built from 18 residues. The germline V gene encodes CDR1 SNHLY and CDR2 FYNNEI. V dropped 0 bases and J dropped 3; count of bases not matched to a gene: 10. Sequencing input: PBMCs or T cells enriched from blood (not recorded which). This TCR came from a woman aged 25 to 45 who had recovered from COVID-19. The chain recombines TRBV2 with TRBJ1-3; 8 nucleotides match TRBD1. CDR3 nucleotides: TGTGCCAGCAGTGAAGCGTACGGACAGGGAGGTATTGGAAACACCATATATTTT. This gives the protein CASSEAYGQGGIGNTIYF. Together with reference TRBV2 and TRBJ1-3, the CDR3 gives the full variable domain: EPEVTQTPSHQVTQMGQEVILRCVPISNHLYFYWYRQILGQKVEFLVSFYNNEISEKSEIFDDQFSVERPDGSNFTLKIRSTKLEDSAMYFCASSEAYGQGGIGNTIYFGEGSWLTVV.